Given below is one T cell receptor beta chain in context. Its antigen remains unidentified. These data originate in a study of cytomegalovirus exposure and HLA in healthy donors. Study results and caveats: 16,951 TCR beta sequences were associated with HLA alleles at 0.05 false discovery rate in a later analysis.

The germline V gene encodes CDR1 SEHNR and CDR2 FQNEAQ (reference sequence). CDR3 size: 16 residues. V was clipped by 4 bases and J by 3 bases, with 16 bases between them. It was with 60 Vbeta and 13 Jbeta primers that the PCR ran. This table comes from immunoSEQ multiplex PCR, and its TCRdb copy is limited to in-frame clones, with some not included. The data hold some 150,000 clones, with nearly 80% observed a single time. The sample taken for sequencing was PBMCs. The source of this sequence is a man aged 40-49 years in good health and CMV-seropositive. This chain uses TRBV7-9 with TRBJ2-1; perhaps TRBD2 as D (6 bases). DNA for the CDR3: TGTGCCAGCAGCTCCGTGGAGGGGCTAGACTACAATGAGCAGTTCTTC. This codes for CASSSVEGLDYNEQFF.